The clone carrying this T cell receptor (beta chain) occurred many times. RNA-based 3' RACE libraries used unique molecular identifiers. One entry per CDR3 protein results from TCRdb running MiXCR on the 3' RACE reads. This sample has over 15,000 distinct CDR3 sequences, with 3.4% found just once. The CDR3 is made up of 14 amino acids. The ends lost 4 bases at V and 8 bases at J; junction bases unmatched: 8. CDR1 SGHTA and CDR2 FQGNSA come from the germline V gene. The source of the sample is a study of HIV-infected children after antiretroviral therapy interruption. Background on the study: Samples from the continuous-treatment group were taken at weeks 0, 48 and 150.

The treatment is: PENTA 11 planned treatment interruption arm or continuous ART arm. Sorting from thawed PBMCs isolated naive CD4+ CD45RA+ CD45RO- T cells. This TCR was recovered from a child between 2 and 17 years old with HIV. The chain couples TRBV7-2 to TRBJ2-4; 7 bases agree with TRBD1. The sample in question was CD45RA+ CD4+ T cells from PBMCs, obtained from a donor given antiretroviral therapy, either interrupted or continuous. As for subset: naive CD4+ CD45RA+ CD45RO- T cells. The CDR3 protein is CASSSTGRGDIQYF. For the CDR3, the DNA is TGTGCCAGCAGCTCGACAGGGAGAGGAGACATTCAGTACTTC.